This T cell receptor beta chain is from a study of shared clonotypes between healthy human individuals. Study-level background: Donors had three CD4 naive, three CD4 memory, two CD8 naive and one CD8 memory plate apiece. General study results and limits: Generally, estimated richness proved larger in naive subsets than it did in memory subsets.

Only in-frame clones appear in the TCRdb table, and some are missing; sequencing was by immunoSEQ multiplex PCR. The sample shows 150,000 to 200,000 clones, about 93% of them seen only once. As concerns this clone: Its antigen is currently unknown.

The V end lost 3 bases, the J end lost 5 bases, and 23 bases lay between the germline ends. The germline V gene encodes CDR1 KGHSH and CDR2 LQKENI. This CDR3 region has 17 residues. The authors divided CD4+ cells into CD45RA+ naive and CD45RA-negative memory subsets. The chain recombines TRBV18 with TRBJ2-7, with D maybe TRBD2 (6 bases). Specimen: naive CD4+ T cells sorted from blood. Subset described: CD45RA+ positively selected. The clonotype was recovered from a woman in her 30s in good health. The CDR3 is CASSPGGTIGGNNEQYF. The CDR3 region has the DNA TGTGCCAGCTCACCCGGGGGTACCATTGGGGGGAACAACGAGCAGTACTTC.